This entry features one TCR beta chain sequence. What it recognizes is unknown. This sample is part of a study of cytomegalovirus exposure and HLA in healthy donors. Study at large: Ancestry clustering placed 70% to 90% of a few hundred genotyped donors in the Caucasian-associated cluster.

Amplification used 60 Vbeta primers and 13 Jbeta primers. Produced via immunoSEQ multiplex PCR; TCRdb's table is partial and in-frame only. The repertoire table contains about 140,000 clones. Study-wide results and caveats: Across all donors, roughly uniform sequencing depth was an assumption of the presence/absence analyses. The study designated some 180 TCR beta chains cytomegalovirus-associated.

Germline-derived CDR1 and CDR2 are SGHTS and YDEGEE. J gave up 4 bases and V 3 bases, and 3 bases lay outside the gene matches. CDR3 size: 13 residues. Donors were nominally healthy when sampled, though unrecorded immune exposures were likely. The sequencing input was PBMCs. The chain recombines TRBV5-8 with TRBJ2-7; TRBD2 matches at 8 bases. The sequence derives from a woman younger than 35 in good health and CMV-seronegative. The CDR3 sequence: CASSSRGGYEQYF. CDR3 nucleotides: TGTGCCAGCAGCTCCCGGGGGGGGTACGAGCAGTACTTC.